Listed below are T cell receptor beta chains from one sample, sequenced in a study of T-cell memory formation after mild COVID-19. TCRdb analysed the 5' RACE reads with MiXCR anew, one entry per CDR3 protein. The repertoire includes 350,000 to 500,000 distinct CDR3 sequences, approximately 19% of them detected once, and roughly 21% sits in the top ten. Source material: PBMCs or a T cell subset sorted from them (not recorded which). These receptors all stem from a young man who had mild COVID-19 (a few samples of this study predate the infection). Cell type and time point are not known. CDR3s include the opening cysteine and the closing phenylalanine or tryptophan. Each record gives: CDR3 protein, CDR3 DNA, V gene, clone size, J gene, D gene. D genes are given only for firm matches. A clone size is listed for some rows: how often the clone was seen (once, few, many), or a class if it is expanded.

CSASLNGEQFF | TGCAGTGCTAGTCTGAACGGTGAGCAGTTCTTC | TRBV20-1 | few | TRBJ2-1 | NA
CASSSPGTGANVLTF | TGTGCCAGCAGTTCCCCAGGCACTGGGGCCAACGTCCTGACTTTC | TRBV12-3/TRBV12-4 | NA | TRBJ2-6 | NA
CASSLSRANTEAFF | TGCGCCAGCAGCTTGAGCAGGGCCAACACTGAAGCTTTCTTT | TRBV5-1 | few | TRBJ1-1 | NA
CASSLAPRGNTEAFF | TGTGCCAGCAGCTTAGCCCCCCGGGGAAACACTGAAGCTTTCTTT | TRBV7-2 | few | TRBJ1-1 | NA
CASSRPKGTEQETQYF | TGTGCCAGCAGCCGACCAAAAGGGACGGAGCAAGAGACCCAGTACTTC | TRBV7-9 | NA | TRBJ2-5 | NA
CSASQGADQPQHF | TGCAGCGCCTCACAGGGGGCCGATCAGCCCCAGCATTTT | TRBV29-1 | NA | TRBJ1-5 | TRBD1
CASSRLAGSGQTQYF | TGCGCCAGCAGCCGCCTCGCGGGGTCCGGGCAGACCCAGTACTTC | TRBV4-3 | few | TRBJ2-5 | NA
CASSPDSAEAFF | TGTGCCAGCTCACCGGACAGCGCTGAAGCTTTCTTT | TRBV18 | few | TRBJ1-1 | NA
CASTDWTGSSYNSPLHF | TGTGCCAGCACCGACTGGACAGGGAGCTCCTATAATTCACCCCTCCACTTT | TRBV28 | NA | TRBJ1-6 | TRBD1
CASSPGLQGTSPLHF | TGTGCCAGCTCACCTGGTTTACAGGGAACATCACCCCTCCACTTT | TRBV18 | NA | TRBJ1-6 | NA
CASSYDSTGPETQYF | TGTGCCAGCAGTTACGATTCGACGGGACCAGAGACCCAGTACTTC | TRBV6-2/TRBV6-3 | NA | TRBJ2-5 | NA
CAISESSGTGDLYGYTF | TGTGCCATCAGTGAGTCTTCCGGGACAGGGGATTTGTATGGCTACACCTTC | TRBV10-3 | few | TRBJ1-2 | TRBD1
CASSLALTEAFF | TGTGCCAGCAGCTTAGCGCTGACTGAAGCTTTCTTT | TRBV7-9 | many | TRBJ1-1 | NA
CASSLAGLAGEEQFF | TGTGCCAGCAGCCTCGCGGGACTAGCGGGGGAAGAGCAGTTCTTC | TRBV5-4 | NA | TRBJ2-1 | TRBD2
CASSLYGTEQFF | TGTGCCAGCAGCTTATACGGGACCGAGCAGTTCTTC | TRBV5-6 | few | TRBJ2-1 | NA
CASSQDLALGSYNEQFF | TGTGCCAGCAGCCAAGATCTAGCCTTAGGATCCTACAATGAGCAGTTCTTC | TRBV14 | few | TRBJ2-1 | NA
CASRTGGMNTEAFF | TGTGCCAGCAGGACAGGGGGAATGAACACTGAAGCTTTCTTT | TRBV6-5 | few | TRBJ1-1 | TRBD1
CSALSGLAGGWNEQFF | TGCAGTGCTCTTTCCGGACTAGCGGGGGGTTGGAATGAGCAGTTCTTC | TRBV20-1 | few | TRBJ2-1 | TRBD2
CASSSPSSSTDTQYF | TGTGCCAGCAGCTCCCCGTCTTCTAGCACAGATACGCAGTATTTT | TRBV7-8 | NA | TRBJ2-3 | NA
CSARGSARGYF | TGCAGTGCTAGAGGGTCCGCGAGGGGGTATTTT | TRBV20-1 | few | TRBJ2-3 | NA
CASRLVGVETQYF | TGTGCCAGCCGGCTAGTAGGGGTCGAGACCCAGTACTTC | TRBV7-2 | NA | TRBJ2-5 | NA
CASRQQGFQPKHF | TGTGCCAGCAGGCAACAGGGTTTTCAGCCCAAGCATTTT | TRBV2 | NA | TRBJ1-5 | NA
CASEFGGAGYTF | TGTGCCTCGGAATTTGGGGGCGCAGGCTACACCTTC | TRBV30 | few | TRBJ1-2 | NA
CASSPASEKLFF | TGTGCCAGCAGCCCGGCCAGTGAAAAACTGTTTTTT | TRBV14 | NA | TRBJ1-4 | NA
CASSRLNEKLFF | TGTGCCAGCAGTCGTTTAAACGAAAAACTGTTTTTT | TRBV12-3/TRBV12-4 | few | TRBJ1-4 | NA
CASSYVDFGTGELFF | TGTGCCAGCAGTTACGTCGACTTCGGAACCGGGGAGCTGTTTTTT | TRBV6-6 | NA | TRBJ2-2 | NA
CASSLALSNEKLFF | TGTGCCAGCAGCTTAGCGCTCTCTAATGAAAAACTGTTTTTT | TRBV7-9 | few | TRBJ1-4 | NA
CASSQSVRQGPNEKLFF | TGCGCCAGCAGTCAATCCGTTCGACAGGGGCCAAATGAAAAACTGTTTTTT | TRBV23-1 | many | TRBJ1-4 | TRBD1
CASSSGPSGIETQYF | TGTGCCAGCAGTTCGGGTCCCTCGGGAATAGAGACCCAGTACTTC | TRBV11-3 | few | TRBJ2-5 | NA
CASSQVEGVYTDTQYF | TGTGCCAGCAGCCAAGTTGAGGGGGTTTACACAGATACGCAGTATTTT | TRBV7-8 | few | TRBJ2-3 | NA
CASSETSGGPVYEQYF | TGTGCCAGTAGCGAGACTAGCGGGGGGCCTGTCTACGAGCAGTACTTC | TRBV19 | few | TRBJ2-7 | TRBD2
CASSPPPYEQYF | TGTGCCAGCAGCCCCCCTCCCTACGAGCAGTACTTC | TRBV7-9 | NA | TRBJ2-7 | NA
CASSYNRRGNTGELFF | TGTGCCAGCAGTTACAATAGGCGGGGGAACACCGGGGAGCTGTTTTTT | TRBV6-2/TRBV6-3 | few | TRBJ2-2 | NA